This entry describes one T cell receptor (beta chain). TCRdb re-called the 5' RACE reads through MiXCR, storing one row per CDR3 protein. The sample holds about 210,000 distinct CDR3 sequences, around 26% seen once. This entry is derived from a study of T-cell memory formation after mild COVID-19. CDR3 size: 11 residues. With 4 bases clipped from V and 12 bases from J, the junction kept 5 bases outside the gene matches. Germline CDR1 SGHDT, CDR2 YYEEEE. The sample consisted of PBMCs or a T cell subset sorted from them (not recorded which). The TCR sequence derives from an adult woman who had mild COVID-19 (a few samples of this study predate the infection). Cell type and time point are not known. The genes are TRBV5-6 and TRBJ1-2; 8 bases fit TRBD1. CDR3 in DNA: TGTGCCAGCAGCCTAGGACAGGGAAACACCTTC. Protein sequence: CASSLGQGNTF.